This section outlines one T cell receptor beta chain sequence together with its context. Its antigen is not identified. Other DNA sequences in the same sample also yield this CDR3. The source of the sample is a study of shared clonotypes between healthy human individuals. Across the whole study: Donors were two women and three men aged 18 to 49.

Sorted subsets were amplified in replicate PCRs using 200 ng DNA, around 30,000 T cell genomes. Per the original methods: Sequence data from immunoSEQ were junction-only and lacked quality scores; consequently, filtering differed. The data were produced by immunoSEQ multiplex PCR, yet TCRdb's version contains in-frame clones alone and is incomplete. D and trimming come from the DNA, and the V and J calls and clone size come from that table. The sample has millions of clones, over 85% seen once. The CDR3 extends over 14 amino acids. The J segment lost 1 base and the V segment lost 2 bases, leaving 1 base of the junction unmatched. Germline V gives CDR1 WNHNN, CDR2 SYGVQD (reference sequence). Notes on the study in general: Against clonotypes common to all four donors, non-shared ones had lower generation probabilities.

The chain carries TRBV10-1 and TRBJ2-5, with 7 bases lining up with TRBD1. The sample was naive CD4+ T cells sorted from blood. Stated subset: CD45RA+ positively selected. This receptor was identified in a man between 18 and 35 years old in good health. CDR3 bases: TGCGCCAGCAGTGAGGGGACAGCCCAAGAGACCCAGTACTTC. It yields the protein CASSEGTAQETQYF.